Listed here are 29 T cell receptor beta chains from one sample, sequenced in a study of CD4 and CD8 cells across lung adenocarcinoma regions. Each CDR3 protein is one row after TCRdb ran MiXCR on the PCR reads. This table holds more than 9,000 distinct CDR3 sequences, roughly 43% found once. Material for sequencing was CD8+ T cells from the margin of a lung tumor. The receptors derive from a female donor with lung adenocarcinoma. The CD4 and CD8 labels of this study may be unreliable.

This clonotype showed up just a few times. This sequence joins TRBV6-1 and TRBJ1-4, with D possibly TRBD1 on 6 matching bases. V lost 8 bases to trimming and J lost 7 bases, with 17 bases between them. The CDR3 extends over 14 amino acids. Germline V CDR1 and CDR2: MNHNS, SASEGT. The CDR3 DNA follows: TGTGCCAGCCTATACAGGGTGGGAGCTGAAAAACTGTTTTTT. It yields the protein CASLYRVGAEKLFF.

Concerning this clonotype itself: Lacking the conserved final phenylalanine or tryptophan, this CDR3 likely reflects a read error. The limits of the CDR3 on the DNA are not certain, so only TCRdb's listed CDR3 is given. V usage is TRBV6-1 and J usage is TRBJ2-5. Both ends counted, the CDR3 spans 13 residues. CDR1 and CDR2 (germline): MNHNS, SASEGT. CDR3 protein: CASSDSRLATRYS.

This rearrangement joins TRBV12-3 or TRBV12-4 to TRBJ2-6; D may be TRBD1 (6 bases). V was trimmed by 6 bases and J by 0 bases, leaving 15 bases between them. This CDR3 has 17 amino acids. CDR3 DNA: TGTGCCAGCAGACGCGGACAGAGCAGCTCTGGGGCCAACGTCCTGACTTTC. This encodes CASRRGQSSSGANVLTF.

This rearrangement joins TRBV12-3 or TRBV12-4 to TRBJ2-3; TRBD1 agrees at 9 bases. V was pared by 5 bases and J by 4 bases, with 7 bases of the junction left unmatched. The CDR3 length is 15 residues. The CDR3 DNA is TGTGCCAGCAGTCTCGGACAGGGGCCGGCAGATACGCAGTATTTT. This sequence encodes CASSLGQGPADTQYF.

J is TRBJ2-5 and V is TRBV5-1, with 7 nucleotides matching TRBD2. The germline V gene has CDR1 SGHRS and CDR2 YFSETQ. This CDR3 has 15 amino acids. The J segment lost 2 bases and the V segment lost 6 bases, leaving 10 bases of the junction unmatched. CDR3 nucleotides: TGCGCCAGCAATGCAAACGCGGGGGTACAAGAGACCCAGTACTTC. Translated, it gives CASNANAGVQETQYF.

V usage is TRBV6-5 and J usage is TRBJ1-4, with TRBD1 matching 10 bases. The CDR3 extends over 15 amino acids. Trimming took 4 bases from V and 5 from J; bases not matched to a gene: 4. The germline gives CDR1 MNHEY, CDR2 SVGAGI. CDR3 nucleotides: TGTGCCAGCAGTTCTCCGGGACAGGGGAATGAAAAACTGTTTTTT. This translates into CASSSPGQGNEKLFF.

The chain combines TRBV12-3 or TRBV12-4 with TRBJ2-3, with TRBD2 as a possible D gene (5 bases). The DNA matches TRBJ2-5 better at its end, which makes the J call doubtful. The CDR3 is 16 residues long. This CDR3 reads CASSPTGPGRGETQYF. The CDR3 DNA reads as TGTGCCAGCAGTCCCACGGGCCCCGGACGGGGAGAGACCCAGTACTTC.

The chain combines TRBV10-2 with TRBJ2-3; TRBD2 agrees at 12 bases. The trim removed 6 bases at V and 9 bases at J, leaving 7 bases unmatched. Germline CDR1 reads WSHSY; CDR2 reads SAAADI. This CDR3 has 14 residues. This chain's CDR3 is CASSRLAGEETQYF. The CDR3 coding sequence is TGCGCCAGCAGCCGACTAGCGGGGGAGGAGACGCAGTATTTT.

In its sample, this clonotype ranks as medium-sized. This rearrangement joins TRBV6-6 to TRBJ2-3; 7 bases match TRBD2. CDR3 length: 15 residues. The trim removed 2 bases at V and 3 bases at J, leaving 5 bases unmatched. In germline, CDR1 is MNHNY, CDR2 SVGAGI (reference sequence). CDR3: CASSYQGRGTDTQYF. The CDR3 nucleotides read TGTGCCAGCAGTTACCAAGGGCGGGGGACAGATACGCAGTATTTT.

The rearrangement joins TRBV6-1 to TRBJ1-2, with unresolved D. This CDR3 has 13 amino acids. Germline V gene lookup returns CDR1 MNHNS and CDR2 SASEGT. The V end lost 3 bases, the J end lost 4 bases, and 9 bases lay between the germline ends. The CDR3 protein is CASSESGVYGYTF. CDR3 in DNA: TGTGCCAGCAGTGAGTCAGGAGTCTATGGCTACACCTTC.

The chain's CDR3 is CASSLVVGDYEQYF. The DNA for the CDR3 is TGCGCCAGCAGCTTGGTAGTAGGGGACTACGAGCAGTACTTC. The chain has TRBV5-1 and TRBJ2-7, with D possibly matching TRBD1 (5 bases). Germline V gene sequence: CDR1 SGHRS, CDR2 YFSETQ. The CDR3 extends over 14 amino acids. Trimming pared 0 bases from V and 3 bases from J, leaving 10 bases between.

This clonotype has a single count. The junction shows a germline mismatch at one end, possibly a read error. The V gene is TRBV5-1, the J gene TRBJ2-3, with 8 nucleotides matching TRBD2. The CDR3 length is 18 residues. Germline lookup yields CDR1 SGHRS and CDR2 YFSETQ. CDR3 sequence: CASSLGERVGGGQDTQYF. The CDR3 bases are TGCGCCAGCAGCTTGGGGGAACGAGTAGGCGGGGGGCAAGATACGCAGTACTTT. Full variable domain (remainder filled in from reference TRBV5-1 and TRBJ2-3): KAGVTQTPRYLIKTRGQQVTLSCSPISGHRSVSWYQQTPGQGLQFLFEYFSETQRNKGNFPGRFSGRQFSNSRSEMNVSTLELGDSALYLCASSLGERVGGGQDTQYFGPGTRLTVL.

The CDR3 is CASSGYPASGPDNEQFF. The CDR3 DNA sequence: TGTGCCAGCAGTGGATACCCCGCTAGCGGACCTGACAATGAGCAGTTCTTC. The chain links TRBV6-1 to TRBJ2-1, with 7 bases matching TRBD2. Germline V CDR1 and CDR2: MNHNS, SASEGT. V shed 4 bases and J 5 bases; nucleotides not matched to a gene: 14. This CDR3 spans 17 amino acids.

The chain links TRBV11-1 to TRBJ2-3; D perhaps matches TRBD1 (7 bases). The DNA end is a closer match to TRBJ2-7, so the J assignment may be wrong. This CDR3 is 18 amino acids long. Per germline, CDR1 SGHAT and CDR2 FQDESV (reference sequence). The CDR3, as DNA: TGTGCCAGCAGCCGAGCGCGGAACAGGGGAGGTGCCCCAGATACGCAGTACTTC. Its protein is CASSRARNRGGAPDTQYF.

By share, this clonotype counts as medium-sized (0.01 to 0.1%). This sequence joins TRBV6-5 and TRBJ2-3, with D unclear. Trimming removed 2 bases at V and 4 bases at J, with 16 bases between. This CDR3 has 16 amino acids. Germline CDR1 and CDR2: MNHEY and SVGAGI. CDR3 nucleotide sequence: TGTGCCAGCAGTTACACCCTGACTCAGTGGGCAGATACGCAGTATTTT. Its protein product is CASSYTLTQWADTQYF.

This clonotype was detected many times. The J gene is TRBJ2-1, the V gene TRBV6-1; D unresolved. The CDR3 runs to 15 residues. Per the germline V gene, CDR1 is MNHNS and CDR2 is SASEGT. Trimming pared 1 base from V and 3 bases from J, leaving 10 bases between. CDR3 residues: CASSEEADFYNEQFF. The CDR3 coding sequence is TGTGCCAGCAGTGAAGAGGCGGATTTCTACAATGAGCAGTTCTTC.

CDR3: CASSSQAGGLRETQYF. The CDR3 region has the DNA TGCGCCAGCAGTTCCCAAGCGGGAGGGCTGCGGGAGACCCAGTACTTC. The chain employs TRBV10-2 and TRBJ2-5; 10 bases match TRBD2. CDR1 WSHSY and CDR2 SAAADI come from the germline V gene. The trim removed 5 bases at V and 5 bases at J, leaving 11 bases unmatched. The CDR3 extends over 16 amino acids.

This clonotype counts as medium-sized. This rearrangement joins TRBV27 to TRBJ2-1; 8 bases are shared with TRBD1. The end of the DNA fits TRBJ2-7 better, so the J call may be wrong. There are 13 residues in the CDR3. Germline CDR1 reads MNHEY; CDR2 reads SMNVEV (reference sequence). CDR3 region: CASSRGQGREQYF. CDR3 nucleotides: TGTGCCAGCAGCCGAGGACAGGGCCGGGAGCAGTACTTC.

The chain uses TRBV5-1 and TRBJ2-3, with D perhaps TRBD2 (7 bases). This CDR3 region has 16 residues. Germline lookup yields CDR1 SGHRS and CDR2 YFSETQ. Trimming took off 0 bases at V and 9 bases at J, with 20 bases between the two ends. The CDR3 region is CASSLVGGGAKNTQYF. Here the CDR3 DNA reads TGCGCCAGCAGCTTGGTGGGGGGGGGGGCCAAAAACACGCAGTATTTT.

Details on this clonotype: This may be a read error, as it is one base from a much larger clone. CDR3 nucleotide sequence: TGTGCCAGCGTGGCGACAGTGTACCAAGAGACCCAGTTCTTC. As protein: CASVATVYQETQFF. The chain joins TRBV6-1 to TRBJ2-1, with a possible D match to TRBD1 (5 bases). The germline V and J ends were trimmed by 8 bases and 13 bases, with 24 bases remaining between them. This CDR3 is built from 14 residues. Per germline, CDR1 MNHNS and CDR2 SASEGT.

The genes are TRBV10-3 and TRBJ2-4, with D perhaps matching TRBD1 or TRBD2 (5 bases each). The V end was cut by 10 bases, the J end by 13 bases, with 23 bases between. Looked up from germline, CDR1 is ENHRY and CDR2 is SYGVKD. The CDR3 runs to 13 residues. DNA of the CDR3: TGTGCCACGGGGCCCTTAGCCAAAAATTTGCAGTACTTC. As protein: CATGPLAKNLQYF.

Sample share makes this clonotype medium-sized. This chain connects TRBV11-1 to TRBJ2-1, with TRBD2 matching over 10 bases. The assigned J gene may be wrong: the sequence end matches TRBJ2-7 better. This CDR3 has 14 residues. The germline V gene has CDR1 SGHAT and CDR2 FQDESV (reference sequence). CDR3 loop: CASSYLAGVGEQYF. CDR3 nucleotides: TGTGCCAGCAGCTACCTAGCGGGGGTTGGCGAGCAGTACTTC.

This clonotype was observed at least ten times. This chain joins TRBV10-2 and TRBJ2-7, with 9 bases aligning to TRBD1. The CDR3 has 15 amino acids. V shed 6 bases, J shed 3 bases, and the junction held 9 bases outside the gene matches. Germline loops: CDR1 WSHSY, CDR2 SAAADI. The CDR3 DNA sequence: TGCGCCAGCAGACCTGGGACAGGGAAGGTCTACGAGCAGTACTTC. It is translated as CASRPGTGKVYEQYF.

J is TRBJ2-4 and V is TRBV6-1; D gene uncertain. The germline V gene encodes CDR1 MNHNS and CDR2 SASEGT. V lost 7 bases to trimming and J lost 13 bases, with 26 bases between them. The CDR3 loop spans 15 amino acids. Here the CDR3 reads CASMIQWSGDNKQYF. In DNA form, the CDR3 reads TGTGCCAGCATGATTCAGTGGTCCGGAGACAACAAGCAGTACTTC.

The chain couples TRBV24-1 to TRBJ2-3, with D hard to call. Trimming shortened V by 3 bases and J by 2 bases, and 8 bases separated the two germline ends. The CDR3 sequence is 14 residues long. Germline V gene data show CDR1 as KGHDR and CDR2 as SFDVKD. CDR3 sequence: CATSDRTATDTQYF. CDR3 DNA sequence: TGTGCCACCAGTGATCGAACAGCCACAGATACGCAGTATTTT.

This clonotype was seen a handful of times. This CDR3 reads CASSYSVGVVGGGGGETQYF. For the CDR3, the DNA is TGTGCCAGCAGTTACTCGGTTGGGGTTGTGGGGGGGGGGGGGGGGGAGACCCAGTACTTC. The rearrangement joins TRBV6-5 to TRBJ2-5, with 7 bases identical to TRBD2. The CDR3 loop spans 20 amino acids. J lost 5 bases, V lost 0 bases, and 21 bases had no gene match. From germline, CDR1 is MNHEY and CDR2 SVGAGI.

The chain joins TRBV2 to TRBJ2-1; possible D gene TRBD2, 6 bases. CDR1 SNHLY and CDR2 FYNNEI come from the germline V gene. The CDR3 spans 12 residues. V was shortened by 8 bases and J by 7 bases, with 12 bases between the two germline ends. The CDR3 DNA follows: TGTGCCAGCCGTGTGGAGGGGAATGAGCAGTTCTTC. It encodes CASRVEGNEQFF.

This clonotype was seen more than once but under ten times. This sequence joins TRBV10-1 and TRBJ2-1; 11 nucleotides align to TRBD1. The DNA end favors TRBJ2-5, so the J call may be wrong. From germline, CDR1 is WNHNN and CDR2 SYGVQD (reference sequence). This CDR3 has 19 residues. The CDR3 DNA follows: TGCGCCAGGAAGCCCCCACCGGGACAGGGGGGCTCTCGGAAAGAGACCCAGTACTTC. Translating it yields CARKPPPGQGGSRKETQYF.

This sequence joins TRBV4-1 and TRBJ2-3, with 8 bases that match TRBD2. The CDR3 runs 18 residues. From germline, CDR1 is MGHRA and CDR2 YSYEKL. The ends lost 1 base at V and 12 bases at J; junction bases unmatched: 21. The CDR3 bases are TGCGCCAGCAGCCAAGCGGGGGGGGCCGGCCGAAGCCAAGAGACCCAGTATTTT. Translating it yields CASSQAGGAGRSQETQYF.